Shown below are 8 T cell receptor beta chains from a single sample sequenced in a study of PD-L1 blockade in urothelial cancer. The time point is: pretreatment peripheral blood. Clones were read by immunoSEQ multiplex PCR, and TCRdb kept only the in-frame ones, dropping some. The table shows about 95,000 clones, with around 87% occurring only once. The sample in question was PBMCs, obtained around atezolizumab (anti-PD-L1) treatment. The receptors stem from a man between 60 and 70 years old with urothelial cancer.

The rearrangement links TRBV6-5 to TRBJ1-4; 7 nucleotides line up with TRBD1. The CDR3 is made up of 16 amino acids. Trimming took 2 bases from V and 0 from J; bases not matched to a gene: 3. Germline V gene lookup returns CDR1 MNHEY and CDR2 SVGAGI. In DNA form, the CDR3 reads TGTGCCAGCAGTTACGGGCAGGGGGCAACTAATGAAAAACTGTTTTTT. Amino acid sequence: CASSYGQGATNEKLFF.

The chain recombines TRBV29-1 with TRBJ2-1; a possible D gene is TRBD2 (6 bases). CDR3 length: 12 residues. Trimming left V 8 bases short and J 0 bases short, with 8 bases between. Germline V gives CDR1 SQVTM, CDR2 ANQGSEA. The CDR3 DNA reads as TGCAGCACGGGACTCTCCTACAATGAGCAGTTCTTC. Its translation: CSTGLSYNEQFF.

The J gene is TRBJ2-5, the V gene TRBV5-1; 7 bases agree with TRBD1. The CDR3 is made up of 15 amino acids. V lost 4 bases and J lost 7; bases outside the gene matches: 13. From germline, CDR1 is SGHRS and CDR2 YFSETQ. CDR3 sequence: CASSITGTDEGTQYF. CDR3 nucleotide sequence: TGCGCCAGCAGCATAACCGGGACAGACGAAGGGACCCAGTACTTC.

The chain carries TRBV5-1 and TRBJ2-3; 15 nucleotides agree with TRBD2. Trimming took 1 base from V and 2 from J; bases not matched to a gene: 17. Germline V gives CDR1 SGHRS, CDR2 YFSETQ. This CDR3 has 22 residues. CDR3 region: CASSLTRGTSGRTQDITDTQYF. For the CDR3, the DNA is TGCGCCAGCAGCTTGACTCGAGGGACTAGCGGGAGGACACAGGATATCACAGATACGCAGTATTTT.

The chain carries TRBV21-1 and TRBJ2-7; whether TRBD2, the table's D call, matches the DNA was not checked. TRBV21-1 is described as a pseudogene. The CDR3 runs 16 residues. The CDR3 nucleotides are TGTGCCAGCAGCACCATTAAGACTAGAGAGCCCTACGAGCAGTACTTC. Translated: CASSTIKTREPYEQYF.

V gene TRBV4-3 combines with J gene TRBJ2-7; tentative D call: TRBD1 (7 bases). Per the germline V gene, CDR1 is LGHNA and CDR2 is YSLEER. This CDR3 contains 15 residues. Trimming cost V 1 base and J 1 base, with 11 bases left between them. The CDR3, as DNA: TGCGCCAGCAGCCAAGGGGACAGCGGGTCCTACGAGCAGTACTTC. Its translation: CASSQGDSGSYEQYF.

The chain uses TRBV9 and TRBJ1-1; a weak D match, TRBD1 (6 bases). The V end was cut by 7 bases, the J end by 2 bases, with 12 bases between. Germline-derived CDR1 and CDR2 are SGDLS and YYNGEE. The CDR3 spans 13 residues. The CDR3 DNA reads TGTGCCAGCGGCCAACAGGGTAACACTGAAGCTTTCTTT. This codes for CASGQQGNTEAFF.

The rearrangement links TRBV30 to TRBJ2-2; 11 bases map to TRBD2. The germline gives CDR1 GTSNPN, CDR2 SVGIG (reference sequence). This CDR3 region has 17 residues. With V trimmed by 7 bases and J by 5 bases, 15 bases remained unmatched. CDR3 residues: CASTKWGPSGGTGELFF. DNA of the CDR3: TGTGCCTCGACGAAATGGGGACCTAGCGGGGGGACCGGGGAGCTGTTTTTT.